The T cell receptor beta chain under discussion was sequenced for a study of blood T cell repertoires in COVID-19. The CDR3 extends over 16 amino acids. Germline V gives CDR1 LGHNA, CDR2 YSLEER. Unmatched junction bases numbered 4, after V lost 4 bases and J lost 2 bases. TCRdb's copy holds only in-frame clones and misses some; the assay was immunoSEQ multiplex PCR. The profile shows roughly 410,000 clones, around 89% of them singletons. The sequence came from a woman aged 40 to 50 with COVID-19, enrolled during active disease. The chain employs TRBV4-3 and TRBJ2-7; 14 positions match TRBD2. Sequenced sample: peripheral blood. CDR3 residues: CASSLGTSGGPYEQYF. CDR3 nucleotides: TGCGCCAGCAGCCTAGGGACTAGCGGGGGACCCTACGAGCAGTACTTC.